These 8 T cell receptor beta chains were sequenced from one sample in a study of T cell responses to AZD1222 COVID-19 vaccine. Libraries were prepared by immunoSEQ multiplex PCR; TCRdb keeps only in-frame clonotypes and omits some of them. The sample contains roughly 160,000 clones, just over 90% of which appear only once. This specimen was peripheral blood, taken on day 0 of MenACWY control vaccination. These receptors came from an adult in good health.

CDR3 coding DNA: TGTGCCATCAGTGAGGGGGAGACCCAGTACTTC. Protein sequence: CAISEGETQYF. The chain uses TRBV10-3 and TRBJ2-5; D remains unclear. Germline CDR1 reads ENHRY; CDR2 reads SYGVKD. V lost 2 bases, J lost 5 bases, and 3 bases lay in between. The CDR3 length is 11 residues.

The V gene is TRBV9, the J gene TRBJ2-1; TRBD1 is a possible D gene (8 bases). The CDR3 runs 14 residues. V dropped 3 bases and J dropped 10 bases, with 17 bases sitting between them. Germline CDR1 and CDR2: SGDLS and YYNGEE. The CDR3 sequence: CASSAASGQGEQFF. The CDR3 DNA is TGTGCCAGCAGCGCGGCTAGCGGACAGGGCGAGCAGTTCTTC.

This chain connects TRBV24-1 to TRBJ2-7, with D possibly matching TRBD1 (6 bases). The germline V gene encodes CDR1 KGHDR and CDR2 SFDVKD. Trimming left V 9 bases short and J 4 bases short, with 18 bases between. This CDR3 has 14 amino acids. The CDR3 reads CATPPQGLHYEQYF. CDR3 in DNA: TGTGCCACCCCCCCCCAGGGGCTACATTACGAGCAGTACTTC.

The chain has TRBV10-3 and TRBJ2-2, with 11 bases aligning to TRBD2. The V gene end was trimmed by 2 bases and the J gene end by 8 bases; junction bases not matched to a gene: 7. Germline V CDR1 and CDR2: ENHRY, SYGVKD. The CDR3 runs to 16 residues. The CDR3 DNA reads TGTGCCATCAGTGAGACTAGCGGGAGCAGGTCGGGGGAGCTGTTTTTT. Translated: CAISETSGSRSGELFF.

This clone was seen only once. The genes are TRBV6-2 or TRBV6-3 and TRBJ1-2, with 8 bases lining up with TRBD1. This CDR3 is 14 amino acids long. CDR1 is MNHEY, CDR2 SVGEGT, per germline. Trimming at V came to 4 bases and at J to 7 bases, leaving 8 bases not matched to a gene. The CDR3 DNA follows: TGTGCCAGCAGTTCACAGGGGGAGCTTCGTGGCTACACCTTC. Protein: CASSSQGELRGYTF.

This clone showed up just once. V usage is TRBV4-2 and J usage is TRBJ1-6, with a possible D match to TRBD1 (5 bases). The germline V gene has CDR1 LGHNA and CDR2 YNFKEQ. Trimming left V 2 bases short and J 13 bases short, with 21 bases between. This CDR3 has 16 residues. The CDR3 DNA follows: TGTGCCAGCAGCCAATCCACCGGGACCGGAGGTTGGCCCCTCCACTTT. Amino acid sequence: CASSQSTGTGGWPLHF.

The chain combines TRBV11-3 with TRBJ2-1; 10 bases match TRBD2. The junction had 15 bases not matched to a gene; V was cut back by 4 bases and J by 3 bases. Germline loops: CDR1 SGHNT, CDR2 YENEEA. The CDR3 runs to 19 residues. This chain's CDR3 is CASSSPSGSGTVDYNEQFF. In DNA form, the CDR3 reads TGTGCCAGCAGCTCCCCTAGCGGGAGTGGCACGGTTGACTACAATGAGCAGTTCTTC.

The rearrangement joins TRBV15 to TRBJ2-5; 10 bases match TRBD2. With V trimmed by 5 bases and J by 2 bases, 14 bases remained unmatched. The CDR3 covers 18 residues. CDR1 and CDR2 from the germline V gene are LNHNV and YYDKDF (reference sequence). The CDR3: CATSSRADSGRLQETQYF. The CDR3 DNA sequence: TGTGCCACCAGCTCCCGGGCGGATAGCGGGAGGCTTCAAGAGACCCAGTACTTC.